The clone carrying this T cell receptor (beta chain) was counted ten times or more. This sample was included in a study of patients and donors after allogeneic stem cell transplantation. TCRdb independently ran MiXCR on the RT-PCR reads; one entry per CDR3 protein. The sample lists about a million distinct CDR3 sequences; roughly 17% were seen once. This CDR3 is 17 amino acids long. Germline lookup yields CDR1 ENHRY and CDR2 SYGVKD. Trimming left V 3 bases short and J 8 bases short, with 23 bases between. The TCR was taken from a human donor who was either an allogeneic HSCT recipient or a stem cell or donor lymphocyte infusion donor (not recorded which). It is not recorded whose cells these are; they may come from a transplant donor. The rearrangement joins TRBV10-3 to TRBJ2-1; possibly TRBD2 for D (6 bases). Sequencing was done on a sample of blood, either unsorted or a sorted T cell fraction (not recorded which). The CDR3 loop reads CAISDSGGASGLHEQFF. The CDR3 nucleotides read TGTGCCATCAGTGATTCGGGCGGGGCTTCAGGGTTGCATGAGCAGTTCTTC.